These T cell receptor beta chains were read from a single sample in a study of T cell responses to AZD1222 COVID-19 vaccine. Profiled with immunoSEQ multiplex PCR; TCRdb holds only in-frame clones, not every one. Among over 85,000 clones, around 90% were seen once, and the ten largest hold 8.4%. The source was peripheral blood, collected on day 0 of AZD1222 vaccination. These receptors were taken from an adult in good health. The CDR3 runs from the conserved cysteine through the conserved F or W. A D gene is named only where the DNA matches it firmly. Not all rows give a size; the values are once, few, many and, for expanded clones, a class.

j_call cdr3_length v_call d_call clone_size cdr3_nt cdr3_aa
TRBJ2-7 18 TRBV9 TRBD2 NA TGTGCCAGCAGCGTAGGGGGAGGGGGACTAGCGGCTGAATACGAGCAGTACTTC CASSVGGGGLAAEYEQYF
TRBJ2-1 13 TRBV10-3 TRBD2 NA TGTGCCATCGACGGCCCGGGGGGGATTGAGCAGTTCTTC CAIDGPGGIEQFF
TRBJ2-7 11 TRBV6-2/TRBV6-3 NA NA TGTGCCAGCAGTGCCGGCGGCGAGCAGTACTTC CASSAGGEQYF
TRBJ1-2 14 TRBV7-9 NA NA TGTGCCAGCAGCTTCCAGGGGTTGGTCTATGGCTACACCTTC CASSFQGLVYGYTF
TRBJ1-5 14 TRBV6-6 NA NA TGTGCCAGCATCGGGGGGCTAGGAAATCAGCCCCAGCATTTT CASIGGLGNQPQHF
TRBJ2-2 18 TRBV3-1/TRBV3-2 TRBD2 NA TGTGCCAGCGGCCTAAGGACTAGCGGGGGGGACTACACCGGGGAGCTGTTTTTT CASGLRTSGGDYTGELFF
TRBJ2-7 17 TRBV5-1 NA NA TGCGCCAGCAGTGGGGGGTACCGGGTCCCCAGCTCCTACGAGCAGTACTTC CASSGGYRVPSSYEQYF
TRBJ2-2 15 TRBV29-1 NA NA TGCAGCGTTGAAGGAGGCAATTCGAACACCGGGGAGCTGTTTTTT CSVEGGNSNTGELFF
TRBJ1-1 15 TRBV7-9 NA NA TGTGCCAGCAGCTTCCACAGGGTAATGAACACTGAAGCTTTCTTT CASSFHRVMNTEAFF
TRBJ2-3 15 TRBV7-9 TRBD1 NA TGTGCCAGCAGCTTTGGTAGGGGGCCTGGAGATACGCAGTATTTT CASSFGRGPGDTQYF
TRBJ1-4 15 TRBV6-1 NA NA TGTGCCAGCAGTGAACACGCTGGGGCTAATGAAAAACTGTTTTTT CASSEHAGANEKLFF
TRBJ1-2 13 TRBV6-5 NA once TGTGCCAGCAGTAGGGAGCGAAAAGAAGGCTACACCTTC CASSRERKEGYTF
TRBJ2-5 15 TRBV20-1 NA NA TGCAGTGCTAGTCCCCTCGGAAGTATCCGTCAGACCCAGTACTTC CSASPLGSIRQTQYF
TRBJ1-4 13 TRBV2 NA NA TGTGCCAGCCGGGGGGCCCCTAATGAAAAACTGTTTTTT CASRGAPNEKLFF
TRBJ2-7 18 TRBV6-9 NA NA TGTGCCAGCAGTTATAGGTCCCACATATATCGTCAAAAGGACGAGCAGTACTTC CASSYRSHIYRQKDEQYF
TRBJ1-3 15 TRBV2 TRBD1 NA TGTGCCAGCAGACGGGACAGGGCTACCGGAAACACCATATATTTT CASRRDRATGNTIYF
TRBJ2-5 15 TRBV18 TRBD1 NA TGTGCCAGCTCACCCCAGGGGGACCTACAAGAGACCCAGTACTTC CASSPQGDLQETQYF
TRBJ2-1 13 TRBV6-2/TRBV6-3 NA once TGTGCCAGCAGTTACCAGGACAAGAATGAGCAGTTCTTC CASSYQDKNEQFF
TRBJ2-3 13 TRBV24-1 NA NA TGTGCCACCAGTGATTTCTTGGCCGCTGCGCAGTATTTT CATSDFLAAAQYF
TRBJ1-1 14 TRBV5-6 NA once TGTGCCAGCAGCCTTACGGGTGTGAGCACTGAAGCTTTCTTT CASSLTGVSTEAFF
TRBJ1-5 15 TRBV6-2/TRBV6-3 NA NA TGTGCCAGCAGTTACACGGGATATAGCAATCAGCCCCAGCATTTT CASSYTGYSNQPQHF
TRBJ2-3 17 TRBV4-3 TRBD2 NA TGCGCCAGCAGCCAAGAGTGGGGAGGGGTAGGTTCAGATACGCAGTATTTT CASSQEWGGVGSDTQYF
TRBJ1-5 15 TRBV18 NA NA TGTGCCAGCTCACCGCCCGGGGTGAGCAATCAGCCCCAGCATTTT CASSPPGVSNQPQHF
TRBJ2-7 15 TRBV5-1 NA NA TGCGCCAGCAGCTTGGGGCAGCCTAGCTCCTACGAGCAGTACTTC CASSLGQPSSYEQYF
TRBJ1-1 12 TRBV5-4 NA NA TGTGCCAGCAGAGGGACGAACACTGAAGCTTTCTTT CASRGTNTEAFF
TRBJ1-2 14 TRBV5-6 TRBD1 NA TGTGCCAGCAGCCGTACCGGAACAGGGGTTGGCTACACCTTC CASSRTGTGVGYTF
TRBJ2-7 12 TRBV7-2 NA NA TGTGCCAGCAGCTTAATTCAGGGGGGGCAGTACTTC CASSLIQGGQYF
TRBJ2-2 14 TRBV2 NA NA TGTGCCAGCAAGGACATGGTGAACACCGGGGAGCTGTTTTTT CASKDMVNTGELFF
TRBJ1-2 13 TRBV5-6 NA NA TGTGCCAGCAGCCTGTCCAGTCACTATGGCTACACCTTC CASSLSSHYGYTF
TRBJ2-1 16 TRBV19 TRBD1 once TGTGCCCCAGCCCTATCCGGACAGGGGGATGGCGATGAGCAGTTCTTC CAPALSGQGDGDEQFF
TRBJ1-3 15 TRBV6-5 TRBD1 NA TGTGCCAACTCACAGGGGGCCAGCTCTGGAAACACCATATATTTT CANSQGASSGNTIYF
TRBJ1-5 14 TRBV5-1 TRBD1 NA TGCGCCAGCAGCATAGGGACAGCAAATCAGCCCCAGCATTTT CASSIGTANQPQHF
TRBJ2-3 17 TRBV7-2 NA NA TGTGCCAGCAGCTCCCAAACTAGGGAGCTACGCACAGATACGCAGTATTTT CASSSQTRELRTDTQYF
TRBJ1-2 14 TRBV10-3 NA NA TGTGCCATCAGCGGGGCACGAGACGAGTATGGCTACACCTTC CAISGARDEYGYTF
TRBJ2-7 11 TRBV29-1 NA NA TGCAGCGTTGTTTGGGGGATTTGGCAGTACTTC CSVVWGIWQYF
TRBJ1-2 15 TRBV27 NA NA TGTGCCAGCAGTTACGCGGGGGGGCCCAACTATGGCTACACCTTC CASSYAGGPNYGYTF
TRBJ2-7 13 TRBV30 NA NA TGTGCCTGGAGTGTTATGGGTTCCTACGAGCAGTACTTC CAWSVMGSYEQYF
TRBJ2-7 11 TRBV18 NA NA TGTGCCAGCTCACCAGAGGCCGAGCAGTACTTC CASSPEAEQYF
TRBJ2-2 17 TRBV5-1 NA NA TGCGCCAGCAGATCCTTCCAGGAACTAGATTACACCGGGGAGCTGTTTTTT CASRSFQELDYTGELFF
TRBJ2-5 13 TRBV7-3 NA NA TGTGCCAGCAGCTTAGGGAGCCAAGAGACCCAGTACTTC CASSLGSQETQYF
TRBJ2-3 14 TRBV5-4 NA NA TGTGCCAGCAGCTACCGGGACATCACAGATACGCAGTATTTT CASSYRDITDTQYF
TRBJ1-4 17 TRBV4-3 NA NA TGCGCCAGCAGCCAAAAAGGGTGGGGGAAGGCTAATGAAAAACTGTTTTTT CASSQKGWGKANEKLFF
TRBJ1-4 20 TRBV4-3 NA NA TGCGCCAGCAGCCAGCAGACCATGGTGAGCGGGTCGTCGACTAATGAAAAACTGTTTTTT CASSQQTMVSGSSTNEKLFF
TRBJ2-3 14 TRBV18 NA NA TGTGCCAGCTCACTGACTAGTGGAGGAGATACGCAGTATTTT CASSLTSGGDTQYF
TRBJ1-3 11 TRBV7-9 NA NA TGTGCCAGCACGTCTGGAAACACCATATATTTT CASTSGNTIYF
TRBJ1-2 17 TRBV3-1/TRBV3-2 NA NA TGTGCCAGCAGCCAAGGTCTAGACAGGCCGAGGGGGAACGGCTACACCTTC CASSQGLDRPRGNGYTF
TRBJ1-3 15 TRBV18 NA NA TGTGCCAGCTCACCCGACCCGACCCCGGGAAACACCATATATTTT CASSPDPTPGNTIYF
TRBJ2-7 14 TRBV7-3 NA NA TGTGCCAGCAGCTTAGGAGGGAAGTCCTACGAGCAGTACTTC CASSLGGKSYEQYF
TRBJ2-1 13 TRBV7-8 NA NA TGTGCCAGCAGCCCACAGGGCTACAATGAGCAGTTCTTC CASSPQGYNEQFF
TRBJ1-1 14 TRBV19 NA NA TGTGCCAGTAGCCCCGCGGGAGGAGGGACTGAAGCTTTCTTT CASSPAGGGTEAFF
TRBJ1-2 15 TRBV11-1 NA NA TGTGCCAGCAGCTTAGCGGGCAGCTCCGACTATGGCTACACCTTC CASSLAGSSDYGYTF
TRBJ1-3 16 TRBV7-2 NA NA TGTGCCAGCAGCTTAGCGTGGGGCGGTTCGGGAGGCACCATATATTTT CASSLAWGGSGGTIYF
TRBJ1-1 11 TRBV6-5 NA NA TGTGCCAGCGGCTCGAACACTGAAGCTTTCTTT CASGSNTEAFF
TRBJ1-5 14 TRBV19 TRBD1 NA TGTGCCAGTAGTCAGGGGGTGTCGGGTCAGCCCCAGCATTTT CASSQGVSGQPQHF
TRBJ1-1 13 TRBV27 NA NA TGTGCCAGCAGTTTTACAGGGAACACTGAAGCTTTCTTT CASSFTGNTEAFF
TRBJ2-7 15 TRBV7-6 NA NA TGTGCCAGCAGCTTAGGGGCAGGGACGCCCTACGAGCAGTACTTC CASSLGAGTPYEQYF
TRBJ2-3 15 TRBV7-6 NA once TGTGCCAGCAGCTTAGGCGGAACTAGCACAGATACGCAGTATTTT CASSLGGTSTDTQYF
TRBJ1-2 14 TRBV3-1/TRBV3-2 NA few TGTGCCAGCAGCCAAGTGTCCAGGGACTATGGCTACACCTTC CASSQVSRDYGYTF
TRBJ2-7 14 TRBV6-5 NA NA TGTGCCAGCAGTTACTCCCCACGAACCTACGAGCAGTACTTC CASSYSPRTYEQYF
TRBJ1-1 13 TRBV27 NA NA TGTGCCAGCAGTTTCTTCAAGAGCACTGAAGCTTTCTTT CASSFFKSTEAFF